This TCR beta chain derives from a study of blood T cell repertoires in COVID-19. Whole-study context: There were acute and convalescent COVID-19 samples, and they came from the United States, Italy and Spain.

The CDR3 has 14 residues. In the authors' workflow: Reference gene primers were amplified, and this amplification served to estimate nucleated cell counts. Clones were read by immunoSEQ multiplex PCR, and TCRdb kept only the in-frame ones, dropping some. V and J calls and clone size are those listed in that table; D and trimming were worked out from the DNA. The table includes roughly 300,000 clones, about 90% detected once. Specimen: peripheral blood. The genes are TRBV12-2 and TRBJ1-2; the table's D call, TRBD1, was not checked against the DNA. TRBV12-2 is deemed a pseudogene. The receptor's source is a woman between 45 and 65 years old who had recovered from COVID-19. For the CDR3, the DNA is TGTGCAAGTCGTCAATGGGGCAGGAGCTATGGCTACACCTTC. This encodes CASRQWGRSYGYTF.